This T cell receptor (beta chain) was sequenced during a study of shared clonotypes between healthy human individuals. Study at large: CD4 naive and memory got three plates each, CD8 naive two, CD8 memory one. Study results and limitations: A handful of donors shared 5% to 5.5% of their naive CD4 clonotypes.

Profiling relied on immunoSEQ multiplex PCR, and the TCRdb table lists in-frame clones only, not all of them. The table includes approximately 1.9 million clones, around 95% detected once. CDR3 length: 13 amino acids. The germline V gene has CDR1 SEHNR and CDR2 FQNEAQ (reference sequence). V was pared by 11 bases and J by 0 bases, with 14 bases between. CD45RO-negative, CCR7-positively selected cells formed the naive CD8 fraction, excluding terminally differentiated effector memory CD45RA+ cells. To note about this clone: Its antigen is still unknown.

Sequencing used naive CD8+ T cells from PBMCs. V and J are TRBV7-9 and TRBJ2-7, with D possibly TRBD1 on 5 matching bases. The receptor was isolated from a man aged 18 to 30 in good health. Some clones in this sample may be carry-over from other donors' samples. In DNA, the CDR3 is TGTGCCGGGGCCAAGGAAAGCTCCTACGAGCAGTACTTC. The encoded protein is CAGAKESSYEQYF.